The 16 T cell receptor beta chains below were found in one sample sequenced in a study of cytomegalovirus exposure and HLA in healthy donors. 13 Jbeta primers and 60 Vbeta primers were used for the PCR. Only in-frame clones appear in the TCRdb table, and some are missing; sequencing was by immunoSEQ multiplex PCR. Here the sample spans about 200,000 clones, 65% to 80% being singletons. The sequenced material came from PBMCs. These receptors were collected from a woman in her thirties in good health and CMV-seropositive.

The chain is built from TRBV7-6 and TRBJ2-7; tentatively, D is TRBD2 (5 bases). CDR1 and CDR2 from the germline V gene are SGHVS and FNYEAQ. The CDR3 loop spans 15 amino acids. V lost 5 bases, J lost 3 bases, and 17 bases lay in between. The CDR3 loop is CASSPREGILYEQYF. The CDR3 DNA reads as TGTGCCAGCAGCCCTCGCGAGGGAATCCTCTACGAGCAGTACTTC.

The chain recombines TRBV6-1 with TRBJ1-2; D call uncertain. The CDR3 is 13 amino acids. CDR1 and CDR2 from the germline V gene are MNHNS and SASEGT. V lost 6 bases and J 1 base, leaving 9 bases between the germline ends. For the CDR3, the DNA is TGTGCCAGCAGGCCTCCGGGTAACTATGGCTACACCTTC. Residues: CASRPPGNYGYTF.

The CDR3 DNA reads TGTGCCAGTAGTGATGGACAGCTCAGCTATAATTCACCCCTCCACTTT. It translates to CASSDGQLSYNSPLHF. The V call is TRBV19, the J call TRBJ1-6, with a possible D match to TRBD1 (6 bases). CDR3 length: 16 amino acids. CDR1 LNHDA and CDR2 SQIVND come from the germline V gene (reference sequence). Trimming took 5 bases from V and 3 from J, leaving 14 bases between them.

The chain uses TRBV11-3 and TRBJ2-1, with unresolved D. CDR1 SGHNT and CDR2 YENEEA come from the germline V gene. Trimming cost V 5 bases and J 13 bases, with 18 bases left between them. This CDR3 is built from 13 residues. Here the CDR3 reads CASSPSRFGIQFF. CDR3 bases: TGTGCCAGCAGCCCCTCTAGATTCGGCATTCAGTTCTTC.

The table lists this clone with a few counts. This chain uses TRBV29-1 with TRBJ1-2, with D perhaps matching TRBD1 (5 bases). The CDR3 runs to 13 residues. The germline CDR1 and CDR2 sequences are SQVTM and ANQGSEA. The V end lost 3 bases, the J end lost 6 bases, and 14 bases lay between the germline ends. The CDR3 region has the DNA TGCAGCGTTGACGGCGCTGTGGGGCATGGCTACACCTTC. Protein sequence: CSVDGAVGHGYTF.

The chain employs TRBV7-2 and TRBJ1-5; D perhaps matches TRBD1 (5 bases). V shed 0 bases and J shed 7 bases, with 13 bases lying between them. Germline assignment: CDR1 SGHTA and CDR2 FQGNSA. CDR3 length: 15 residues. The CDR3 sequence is CASSLASRDGQPQHF. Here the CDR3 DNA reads TGTGCCAGCAGCTTAGCAAGCAGGGATGGCCAGCCCCAGCATTTT. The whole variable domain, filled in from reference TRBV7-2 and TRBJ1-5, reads GAGVSQSPSNKVTEKGKDVELRCDPISGHTALYWYRQSLGQGLEFLIYFQGNSAPDKSGLPSDRFSAERTGGSVSTLTIQRTQQEDSAVYLCASSLASRDGQPQHFGDGTRLSIL.

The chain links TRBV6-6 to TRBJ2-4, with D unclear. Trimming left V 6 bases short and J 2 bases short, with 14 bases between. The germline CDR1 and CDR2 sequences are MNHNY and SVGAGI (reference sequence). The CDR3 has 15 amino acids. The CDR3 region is CASSPPGWPKNIQYF. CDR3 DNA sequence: TGTGCCAGCAGCCCCCCGGGTTGGCCCAAAAACATTCAGTACTTC.

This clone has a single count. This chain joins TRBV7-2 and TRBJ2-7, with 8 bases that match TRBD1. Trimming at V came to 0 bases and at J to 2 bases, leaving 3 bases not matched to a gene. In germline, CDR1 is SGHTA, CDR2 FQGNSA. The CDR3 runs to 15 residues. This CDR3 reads CASSLAVGQAYEQYF. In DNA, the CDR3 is TGTGCCAGCAGCTTAGCGGTGGGACAGGCCTACGAGCAGTACTTC.

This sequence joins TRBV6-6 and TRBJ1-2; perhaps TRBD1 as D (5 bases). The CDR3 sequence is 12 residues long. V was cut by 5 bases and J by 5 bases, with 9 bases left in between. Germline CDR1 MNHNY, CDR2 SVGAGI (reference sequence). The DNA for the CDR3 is TGTGCCAGCAGTGGATCAGGGTATGGCTACACCTTC. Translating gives CASSGSGYGYTF.

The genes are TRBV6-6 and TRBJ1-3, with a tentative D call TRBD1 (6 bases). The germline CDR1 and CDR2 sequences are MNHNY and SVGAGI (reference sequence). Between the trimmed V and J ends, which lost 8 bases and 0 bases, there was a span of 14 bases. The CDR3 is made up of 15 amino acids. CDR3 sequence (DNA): TGTGCCAGCGGCCACCGGGACAACTCTGGAAACACCATATATTTT. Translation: CASGHRDNSGNTIYF.

The CDR3 bases are TGTGCCAGCAGCTTAGGTGTAGCTCCTAGAGGAGATACGCAGTATTTT. This gives the protein CASSLGVAPRGDTQYF. J is TRBJ2-3 and V is TRBV11-2; the D is unclear. The CDR3 totals 16 residues. The germline V and J ends were trimmed by 1 base and 5 bases, with 16 bases remaining between them. The germline CDR1 and CDR2 sequences are SGHAT and FQNNGV.

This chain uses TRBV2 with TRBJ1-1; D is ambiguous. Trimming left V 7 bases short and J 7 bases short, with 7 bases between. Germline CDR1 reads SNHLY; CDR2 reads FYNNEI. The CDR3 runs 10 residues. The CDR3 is CASNGVEAFF. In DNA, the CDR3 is TGTGCCAGCAACGGAGTTGAAGCTTTCTTT.

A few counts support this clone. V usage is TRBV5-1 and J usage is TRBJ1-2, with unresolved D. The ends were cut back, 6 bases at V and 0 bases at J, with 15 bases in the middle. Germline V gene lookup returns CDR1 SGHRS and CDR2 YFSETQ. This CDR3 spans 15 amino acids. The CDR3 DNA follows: TGCGCCAGCAAATCGACGGGAGAGGCTAACTATGGCTACACCTTC. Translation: CASKSTGEANYGYTF.

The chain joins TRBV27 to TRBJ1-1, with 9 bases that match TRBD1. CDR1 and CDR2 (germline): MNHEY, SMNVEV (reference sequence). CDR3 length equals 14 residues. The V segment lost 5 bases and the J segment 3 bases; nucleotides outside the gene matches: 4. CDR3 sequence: CASSPGQGHTEAFF. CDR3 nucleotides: TGTGCCAGCAGTCCGGGACAGGGACACACTGAAGCTTTCTTT.

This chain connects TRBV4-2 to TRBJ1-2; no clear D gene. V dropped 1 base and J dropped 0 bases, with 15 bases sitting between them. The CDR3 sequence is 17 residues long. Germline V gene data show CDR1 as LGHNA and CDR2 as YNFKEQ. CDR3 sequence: CASSQVLHPHTNYGYTF. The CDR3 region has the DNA TGTGCCAGCAGCCAAGTCCTCCACCCACATACTAACTATGGCTACACCTTC.

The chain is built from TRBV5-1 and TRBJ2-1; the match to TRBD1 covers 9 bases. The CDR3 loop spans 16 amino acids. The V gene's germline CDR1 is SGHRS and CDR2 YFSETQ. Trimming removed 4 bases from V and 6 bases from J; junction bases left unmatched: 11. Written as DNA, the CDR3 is TGCGCCAGCAGCAGACAAGGACAGGGGAGGCTCAATGAGCAGTTCTTC. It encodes CASSRQGQGRLNEQFF. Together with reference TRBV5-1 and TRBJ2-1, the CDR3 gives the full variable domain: KAGVTQTPRYLIKTRGQQVTLSCSPISGHRSVSWYQQTPGQGLQFLFEYFSETQRNKGNFPGRFSGRQFSNSRSEMNVSTLELGDSALYLCASSRQGQGRLNEQFFGPGTRLTVL.